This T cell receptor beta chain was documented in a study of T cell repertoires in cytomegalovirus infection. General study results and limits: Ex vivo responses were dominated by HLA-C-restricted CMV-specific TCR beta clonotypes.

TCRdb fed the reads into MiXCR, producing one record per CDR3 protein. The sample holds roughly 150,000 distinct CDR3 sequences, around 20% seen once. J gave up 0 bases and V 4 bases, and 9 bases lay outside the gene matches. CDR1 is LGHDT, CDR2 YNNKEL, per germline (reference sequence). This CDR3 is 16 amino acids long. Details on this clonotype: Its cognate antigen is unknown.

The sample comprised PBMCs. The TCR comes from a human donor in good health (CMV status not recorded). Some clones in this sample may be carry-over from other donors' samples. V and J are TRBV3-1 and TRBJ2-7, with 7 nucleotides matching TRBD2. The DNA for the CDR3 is TGTGCCAGCAGCCTGGGACTACCGGGAGGCTCCTACGAGCAGTACTTC. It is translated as CASSLGLPGGSYEQYF.